The 14 T cell receptor beta chains reported below all come from one sample, sequenced in a study of neoadjuvant nivolumab and ipilimumab in lung cancer. The repertoire was sequenced with immunoSEQ multiplex PCR; TCRdb's copy has only in-frame clones and lacks some. The sample has roughly 2,500 clones; approximately 85% are singletons. Material: tumor tissue, obtained before neoadjuvant nivolumab, alone or with ipilimumab. Receptors originate from an adult with non-small cell lung cancer.

V gene TRBV29-1 combines with J gene TRBJ2-5, with D tentatively TRBD1 or TRBD2 (6 bases each). V gave up 3 bases and J gave up 7 bases, with 9 bases separating them. The germline gives CDR1 SQVTM, CDR2 ANQGSEA. The CDR3 spans 11 residues. The DNA for the CDR3 is TGCAGCGTTGAGGGGGGCGCGACCCAGTACTTC. As protein: CSVEGGATQYF.

The chain employs TRBV20-1 and TRBJ1-1, with D perhaps matching TRBD1 (5 bases). This CDR3 region has 11 residues. Per germline, CDR1 DFQATT and CDR2 SNEGSKA (reference sequence). Between the trimmed V and J ends, which lost 1 base and 11 bases, there was a span of 11 bases. The CDR3 DNA is TGCAGTGCTAGAGGGGACCCAGGGGCTTTCTTT. Translation gives CSARGDPGAFF.

A few counts support this clone. J is TRBJ1-5 and V is TRBV6-5; no clear D gene. Trimming took 7 bases from V and 1 from J, leaving 11 bases between them. Per the germline V gene, CDR1 is MNHEY and CDR2 is SVGAGI. The CDR3 runs to 14 residues. The CDR3, as DNA: TGTGCCAGCAATTCCCAGCCCAGCAATCAGCCCCAGCATTTT. Protein: CASNSQPSNQPQHF.

The rearrangement links TRBV7-2 to TRBJ2-2; D perhaps matches TRBD2 (6 bases). Trimming removed 8 bases from V and 3 bases from J, with 25 bases in between. The V gene's germline CDR1 is SGHTA and CDR2 FQGNSA. The length of the CDR3 is 18 residues. In nucleotides, the CDR3 is TGTGCCAGCTGGCTCCTAACCGCGGGACCAGTAGACACCGGGGAGCTGTTTTTT. This sequence encodes CASWLLTAGPVDTGELFF.

V is TRBV5-1 and J is TRBJ2-2; TRBD2 matches 7 bases. The J segment lost 0 bases and the V segment lost 0 bases, leaving 5 bases of the junction unmatched. The CDR3 has 17 residues. Germline values: CDR1 SGHRS, CDR2 YFSETQ. DNA for the CDR3: TGCGCCAGCAGCTTGGCGTTCGCGGGAGCGAACACCGGGGAGCTGTTTTTT. Translating it yields CASSLAFAGANTGELFF.

This clone was counted once. This sequence joins TRBV11-1 and TRBJ2-2, with D perhaps TRBD2 (5 bases). Trimming shortened V by 1 base and J by 0 bases, and 9 bases separated the two germline ends. Looked up from germline, CDR1 is SGHAT and CDR2 is FQDESV (reference sequence). The CDR3 has 16 amino acids. The CDR3 sequence is CASSLEGVTNTGELFF. The CDR3 DNA follows: TGTGCCAGCAGCTTAGAGGGAGTAACGAACACCGGGGAGCTGTTTTTT.

As DNA, the CDR3 is TGTGCCAGCAGCCCCTCGGACGGGCCCTACGAGCAGTACTTC. Translation gives CASSPSDGPYEQYF. The rearrangement joins TRBV7-9 to TRBJ2-7; D gene ambiguous. CDR3 size: 14 residues. Deletions cut 5 bases from V and 2 bases from J, with 13 bases between. Germline V gene sequence: CDR1 SEHNR, CDR2 FQNEAQ (reference sequence).

The chain joins TRBV6-1 to TRBJ2-2; D is ambiguous. CDR1 MNHNS and CDR2 SASEGT come from the germline V gene. Trimming stripped 6 bases from V and 4 bases from J, with 15 bases between. CDR3 size: 15 residues. The CDR3 region has the DNA TGTGCCAGCAGCCCAAACTTCCGAGTCACCGGGGAGCTGTTTTTT. Translating gives CASSPNFRVTGELFF.

This chain uses TRBV11-2 with TRBJ2-7; 10 bases map to TRBD1. Trimming took 5 bases from V and 6 from J; bases not matched to a gene: 10. The germline V gene has CDR1 SGHAT and CDR2 FQNNGV. CDR3 length: 15 residues. The CDR3 DNA follows: TGTGCCAGCAGCATATCCGGGACAGGGGTGGTCGAGCAGTACTTC. This sequence encodes CASSISGTGVVEQYF.

This chain connects TRBV15 to TRBJ2-1, with D perhaps matching TRBD2 (5 bases). Trimming shortened V by 1 base and J by 8 bases, and 18 bases separated the two germline ends. Looked up from germline, CDR1 is LNHNV and CDR2 is YYDKDF (reference sequence). The CDR3 is made up of 16 amino acids. The CDR3 coding sequence is TGTGCCACCAGCAGAGTAGAGGGTATCCCCGGGGATGAGCAGTTCTTC. This translates into CATSRVEGIPGDEQFF.

This clone appeared a single time. This rearrangement joins TRBV6-1 to TRBJ2-1; TRBD1 agrees at 9 bases. Germline values: CDR1 MNHNS, CDR2 SASEGT. V shed 5 bases and J 3 bases; nucleotides not matched to a gene: 2. This CDR3 has 14 amino acids. For the CDR3, the DNA is TGTGCCAGCAGTCGACAGGGGGACTACAATGAGCAGTTCTTC. As protein: CASSRQGDYNEQFF.

The CDR3 protein is CASSGTGTTNEKLFF. DNA for the CDR3: TGTGCCAGCAGCGGAACCGGGACCACTAATGAAAAACTGTTTTTT. The chain recombines TRBV6-5 with TRBJ1-4; TRBD1 is a possible D gene (5 bases). CDR1 MNHEY and CDR2 SVGAGI come from the germline V gene. The length of the CDR3 is 15 residues. Trimming removed 6 bases at V and 2 bases at J, with 13 bases between.

V usage is TRBV7-2 and J usage is TRBJ1-5; 7 bases are a match to TRBD1. The V and J ends lost 5 bases and 4 bases, in that order; junction bases with no gene match: 8. Germline CDR1 SGHTA, CDR2 FQGNSA. This CDR3 spans 15 amino acids. Written as DNA, the CDR3 is TGTGCCAGCAGCCTAAGACAGGGAGGTAATCAGCCCCAGCATTTT. Translation gives CASSLRQGGNQPQHF.

Written as DNA, the CDR3 is TGTGCCAGTAGTACTTTCTCCGGGACAGGGGCTTCGAACTATGGCTACACCTTC. Translation gives CASSTFSGTGASNYGYTF. The J gene is TRBJ1-2, the V gene TRBV19; 10 bases fit TRBD1. CDR3 size: 18 residues. The germline V gene has CDR1 LNHDA and CDR2 SQIVND (reference sequence). V lost 4 bases and J lost 2; bases outside the gene matches: 13.